This section outlines one TCR beta chain sequence together with its context. Antigen: not known. V gave up 5 bases and J gave up 3 bases; unmatched junction bases: 7. CDR3 length: 15 residues. The germline gives CDR1 SGHAT, CDR2 FQNNGV. The table came from immunoSEQ multiplex PCR; TCRdb's copy has only in-frame clones and leaves some out. The repertoire holds 75,000 to 100,000 clones, roughly 89% seen once, with under 8.5% in the top ten. The sample originates from a study of T cell responses to AZD1222 COVID-19 vaccine. Overall study context: Pooling was applied to second doses at about 4 or about 12 weeks.

Findings of the study overall: The sample set comprised mostly white British donors with more females, and clonal diversity was possibly underestimated. Unmutated variant regions are reportedly targeted by nearly half of spike-specific TCRs. Among vaccine-associated CD4 TCRs, coverage spanned spike, with dominance at 160-218 and 743-854.

The receptor was derived from an adult in good health. This sample comprised peripheral blood, obtained on day 0 of AZD1222 vaccination. The chain recombines TRBV11-2 with TRBJ2-7, with 10 bases fitting TRBD1. The CDR3 sequence: CASSLRDRGNYEQYF. The CDR3 DNA follows: TGTGCCAGCAGCCTTCGGGACAGGGGAAACTACGAGCAGTACTTC.